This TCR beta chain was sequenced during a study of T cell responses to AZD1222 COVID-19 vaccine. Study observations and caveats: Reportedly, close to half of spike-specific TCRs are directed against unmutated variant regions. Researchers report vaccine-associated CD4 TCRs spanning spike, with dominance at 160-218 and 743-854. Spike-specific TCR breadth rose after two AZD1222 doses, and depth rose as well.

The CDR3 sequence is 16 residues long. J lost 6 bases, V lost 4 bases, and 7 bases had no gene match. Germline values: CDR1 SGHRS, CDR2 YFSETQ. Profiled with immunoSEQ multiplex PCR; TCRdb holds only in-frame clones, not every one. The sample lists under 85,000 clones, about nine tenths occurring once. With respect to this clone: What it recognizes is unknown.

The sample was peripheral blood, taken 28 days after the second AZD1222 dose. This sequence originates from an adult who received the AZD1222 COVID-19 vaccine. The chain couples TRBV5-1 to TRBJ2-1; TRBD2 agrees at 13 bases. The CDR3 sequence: CASSRTTSGRGNEQFF. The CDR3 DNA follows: TGCGCCAGCAGCCGCACTACTAGCGGGAGGGGCAATGAGCAGTTCTTC.